A single sample is the source of the 14 T cell receptor beta chains below, sequenced in a study of T cells expressing NK-cell markers. TCRdb re-called the 5' RACE reads, yielding one record per CDR3 amino acid sequence without DNA. The table gives about 260,000 distinct CDR3 sequences; the top ten clones make up about 4% of it. Sequencing was done on a sample of blood T cells: a sorted CD56 or NKG2C T cell subset, CD4+ or CD8+ T cells, or bulk PBMC T cells (not recorded which). All receptors come from a woman between 18 and 75 years old in good health.

The V call is TRBV7-2, the J call TRBJ2-2; TCRdb outputs TRBD2, but without DNA this stays unchecked. The CDR3 contains 17 residues. Germline V lookup: CDR1 SGHTA, CDR2 FQGNSA. This chain's CDR3 is CASSLVGGPKNTGELFF.

This rearrangement joins TRBV12-3 or TRBV12-4 to TRBJ2-5; TCRdb's assignment of TRBD1 cannot be checked, as there is no DNA. The length of the CDR3 is 16 residues. This CDR3 is CASSYRGSTRQETQYF.

CDR3 protein: CASSLTRSQVEFF. The chain links TRBV7-3 to TRBJ2-1. This CDR3 region has 13 residues. CDR1 and CDR2 from the germline V gene are SGHTA and FQGTGA.

The V call is TRBV7-2, the J call TRBJ2-6; TCRdb names TRBD1, which stays unverified in the absence of DNA. Per germline, CDR1 SGHTA and CDR2 FQGNSA. The length of the CDR3 is 18 residues. The CDR3 loop reads CASSLTGQGYSGANVLTF.

V and J are TRBV5-4 and TRBJ1-6. The CDR3 is 16 amino acids. CDR1 is SGHNT, CDR2 YYREEE, per germline (reference sequence). The CDR3 region is CASSSFGGSYNSPLHF. Variable domain in full (rest from reference TRBV5-4 and TRBJ1-6): ETGVTQSPTHLIKTRGQQVTLRCSSQSGHNTVSWYQQALGQGPQFIFQYYREEENGRGNFPPRFSGLQFPNYSSELNVNALELDDSALYLCASSSFGGSYNSPLHFGNGTRLTVT.

The chain couples TRBV6-6 to TRBJ2-7; TCRdb calls TRBD1, which cannot be checked without DNA. From germline, CDR1 is MNHNY and CDR2 SVGAGI (reference sequence). The CDR3 totals 13 residues. CDR3 sequence: CASRGQTSYEQYF.

The chain recombines TRBV20-1 with TRBJ2-1; TCRdb proposes TRBD2, but this gene call is untestable without DNA. Germline assignment: CDR1 DFQATT and CDR2 SNEGSKA (reference sequence). The CDR3 loop spans 17 amino acids. CDR3 residues: CSAANPRGGTLYNEQFF.

This chain joins TRBV6-5 and TRBJ1-3; no DNA is available, so the TRBD1 call from TCRdb remains unchecked. Germline values: CDR1 MNHEY, CDR2 SVGAGI. The CDR3 has 17 amino acids. CDR3: CASSYSSGQLSGNTIYF.

The chain has TRBV12-3 or TRBV12-4 and TRBJ2-5; absent DNA, TCRdb's TRBD2 call cannot be checked. This CDR3 is built from 16 residues. CDR3 amino acids: CASSPSSDKRSGTQYF.

The rearrangement uses TRBV3-1 and TRBJ2-7; TCRdb gives TRBD1 as the D gene, but with no DNA this cannot be confirmed. The CDR3 runs 14 residues. CDR1 LGHDT and CDR2 YNNKEL come from the germline V gene (reference sequence). The CDR3 sequence: CASSQFGTAAEQYF.

The chain is built from TRBV12-3 or TRBV12-4 and TRBJ1-2; the D call of TRBD1 rests on TCRdb alone, since no DNA is present to check it. This CDR3 has 14 amino acids. This CDR3 reads CASSLGGGSYGYTF.

The gene calls are TRBV20-1 and TRBJ2-7; the TCRdb call, TRBD2, lacks DNA for checking. The CDR3 is 15 amino acids. Per germline, CDR1 DFQATT and CDR2 SNEGSKA (reference sequence). CDR3 sequence: CSARATSGSLYEQYF.

The chain uses TRBV7-2 and TRBJ2-3; TCRdb gives TRBD1 as the D gene, but with no DNA this cannot be confirmed. Germline V gives CDR1 SGHTA, CDR2 FQGNSA. This CDR3 has 17 residues. The CDR3 spells CASSQTRTGGSTDTQYF.

J is TRBJ2-3 and V is TRBV5-1; TCRdb lists TRBD1, though no DNA is available to test this call. Germline CDR1 SGHRS, CDR2 YFSETQ. The CDR3 length is 14 residues. CDR3: CASSSGSGTDTQYF.